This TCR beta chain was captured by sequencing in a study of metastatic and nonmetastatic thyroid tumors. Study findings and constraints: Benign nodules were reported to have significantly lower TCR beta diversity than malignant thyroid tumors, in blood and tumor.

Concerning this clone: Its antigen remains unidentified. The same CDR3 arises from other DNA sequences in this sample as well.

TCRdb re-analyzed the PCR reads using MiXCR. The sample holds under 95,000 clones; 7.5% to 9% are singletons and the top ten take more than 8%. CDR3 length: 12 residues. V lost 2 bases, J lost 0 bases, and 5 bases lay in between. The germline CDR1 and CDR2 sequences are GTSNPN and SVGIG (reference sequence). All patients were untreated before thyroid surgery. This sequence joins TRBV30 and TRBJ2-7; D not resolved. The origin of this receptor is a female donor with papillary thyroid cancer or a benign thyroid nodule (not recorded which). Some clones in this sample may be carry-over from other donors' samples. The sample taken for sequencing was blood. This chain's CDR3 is CAWSPSSYEQYF. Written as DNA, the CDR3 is TGTGCCTGGAGTCCTAGCTCCTACGAGCAGTACTTC.